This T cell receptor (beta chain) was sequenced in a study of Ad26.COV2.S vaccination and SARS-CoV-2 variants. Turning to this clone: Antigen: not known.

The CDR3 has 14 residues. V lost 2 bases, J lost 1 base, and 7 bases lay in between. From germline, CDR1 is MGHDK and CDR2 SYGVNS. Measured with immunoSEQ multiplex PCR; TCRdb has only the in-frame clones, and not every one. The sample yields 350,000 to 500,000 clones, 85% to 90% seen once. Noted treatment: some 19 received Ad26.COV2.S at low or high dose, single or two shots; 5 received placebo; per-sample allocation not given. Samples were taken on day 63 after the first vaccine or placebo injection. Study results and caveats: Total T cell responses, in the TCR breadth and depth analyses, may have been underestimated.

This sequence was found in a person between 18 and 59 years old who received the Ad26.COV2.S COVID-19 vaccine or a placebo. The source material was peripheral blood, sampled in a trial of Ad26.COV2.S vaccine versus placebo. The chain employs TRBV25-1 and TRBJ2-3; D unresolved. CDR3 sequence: CASSEQIGTDTQYF. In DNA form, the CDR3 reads TGTGCCAGCAGTGAACAGATTGGCACAGATACGCAGTATTTT.